This T cell receptor beta chain was captured by sequencing in a study of blood T cell repertoires in COVID-19. On the study more broadly: Spain, Italy and the United States supplied samples that represented acute and convalescent COVID-19.

Germline-derived CDR1 and CDR2 are LGHDT and YNNKEL (reference sequence). This CDR3 is built from 14 residues. The V end lost 0 bases, the J end lost 4 bases, and 4 bases lay between the germline ends. Sequencing was performed with immunoSEQ multiplex PCR; in TCRdb, only in-frame clones are kept and a portion is missing. Here the sample spans 30,000 to 40,000 clones, roughly 75% being singletons. The table lists this clone with a count of one. Sequencing was done on a sample of peripheral blood. The chain links TRBV3-1 (or the pseudogene TRBV3-2) to TRBJ2-6; D gene unclear. The receptor comes from a man aged 80 or over with active or convalescent COVID-19. Here the CDR3 DNA reads TGTGCCAGCAGCCAAGACTCCGGGGCCAACGTCCTGACTTTC. As protein: CASSQDSGANVLTF.